This entry is about one T cell receptor beta chain. This sample was included in a study of control samples from healthy donors and cancer patients. Clones were read by immunoSEQ multiplex PCR, and TCRdb kept only the in-frame ones, dropping some. This table has about 150,000 clones, nearly 95% appearing once. Germline V lookup: CDR1 MNHGY, CDR2 SAAAGT. The CDR3 totals 16 residues. Trimming took 1 base from V and 4 from J; bases not matched to a gene: 6. The origin of this receptor is a man aged 45 to 65 in good health. Source material: blood. J is TRBJ2-7 and V is TRBV6-8, with 11 bases that match TRBD2. This CDR3 is CASSYFRLAGTYEQYF. The CDR3 region has the DNA TGTGCCAGCAGTTACTTCAGACTAGCGGGAACTTACGAGCAGTACTTC.